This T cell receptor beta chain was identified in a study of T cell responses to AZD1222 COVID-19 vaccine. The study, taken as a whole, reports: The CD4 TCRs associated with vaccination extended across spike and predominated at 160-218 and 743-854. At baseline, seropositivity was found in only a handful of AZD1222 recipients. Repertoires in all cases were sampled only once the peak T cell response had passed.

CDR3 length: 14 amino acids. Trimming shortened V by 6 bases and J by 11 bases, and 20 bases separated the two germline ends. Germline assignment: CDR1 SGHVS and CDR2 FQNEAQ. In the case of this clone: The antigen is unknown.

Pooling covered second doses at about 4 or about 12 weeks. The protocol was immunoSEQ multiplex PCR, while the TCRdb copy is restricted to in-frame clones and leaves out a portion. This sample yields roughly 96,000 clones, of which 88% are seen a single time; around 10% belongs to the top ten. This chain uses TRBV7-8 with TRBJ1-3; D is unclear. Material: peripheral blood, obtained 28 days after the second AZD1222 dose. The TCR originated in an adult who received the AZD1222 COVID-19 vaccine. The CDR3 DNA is TGTGCCAGCAGTAAGGAGTGGGTCTTCACGTCCATATATTTT. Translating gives CASSKEWVFTSIYF.